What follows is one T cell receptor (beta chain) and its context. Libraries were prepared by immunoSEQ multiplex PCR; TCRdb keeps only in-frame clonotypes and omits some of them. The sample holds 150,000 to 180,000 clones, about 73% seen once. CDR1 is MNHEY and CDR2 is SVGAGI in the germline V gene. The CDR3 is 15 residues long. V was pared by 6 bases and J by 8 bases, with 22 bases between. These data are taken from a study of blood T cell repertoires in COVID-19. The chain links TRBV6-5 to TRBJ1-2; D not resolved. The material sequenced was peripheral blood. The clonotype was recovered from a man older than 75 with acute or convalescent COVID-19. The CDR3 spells CASSNQQQFPIGYTF. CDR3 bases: TGTGCCAGCAGCAACCAACAACAGTTCCCTATCGGCTACACCTTC.